This TCR beta chain was identified in a study of blood T cell repertoires in COVID-19. Study information: Donors in the United States, Italy and Spain gave samples during acute or convalescent COVID-19. From T cells, B-cell-depleted T cells, or PBMCs came the material, which was cDNA or gDNA.

This CDR3 comprises 16 residues. Trimming cost V 3 bases and J 0 bases, with 15 bases left between them. Looked up from germline, CDR1 is SGHTA and CDR2 is FQGNSA. The protocol was immunoSEQ multiplex PCR, while the TCRdb copy is restricted to in-frame clones and leaves out a portion. The sample contains about 110,000 clones, approximately 80% of which appear only once. What was sequenced was peripheral blood. The genes are TRBV7-2 and TRBJ2-7; D gene ambiguous. This clonotype originated in a man at least 80 years old with COVID-19, enrolled during active disease. CDR3 sequence reads: CASSLSSAYSSYEQYF. The CDR3 DNA reads TGTGCCAGCAGCTTGAGCTCGGCGTACAGCTCCTACGAGCAGTACTTC.